What follows are 30 T cell receptor beta chains derived from one specimen sequenced in a study of OX40 agonist ivuxolimab in advanced cancers. Measured with immunoSEQ multiplex PCR; TCRdb has only the in-frame clones, and not every one. Of some 140,000 clones listed, approximately 94% are singletons. The specimen comprised CD4+ or CD8+ T cells sorted from blood, sampled in a trial of the OX40 agonist ivuxolimab. These TCRs come from an adult with an advanced solid tumor such as melanoma, head and neck, liver or kidney cancer.

This clone has only one observation. The chain recombines TRBV5-1 with TRBJ2-5, with D tentatively TRBD2 (6 bases). Judging by the DNA end, TRBJ2-7 fits better; the J call may be wrong. The CDR3 runs 15 residues. Germline V gene sequence: CDR1 SGHRS, CDR2 YFSETQ. The CDR3 is CASSWSGTPDNEQYF. The CDR3, as DNA: TGCGCCAGCAGCTGGTCCGGGACTCCCGACAACGAGCAGTACTTC.

The V and J genes are TRBV5-1 and TRBJ1-1, with D possibly TRBD1 on 6 matching bases. Germline V gene sequence: CDR1 SGHRS, CDR2 YFSETQ. V was trimmed by 0 bases and J by 0 bases, leaving 9 bases between them. The CDR3 runs to 15 residues. The DNA of the CDR3 is TGCGCCAGCAGCTTGGCCGGGACACTGAACACTGAAGCTTTCTTT. The encoded protein is CASSLAGTLNTEAFF.

This clone has only one observation. The gene calls are TRBV2 and TRBJ2-7; D ambiguous. Per germline, CDR1 SNHLY and CDR2 FYNNEI. This CDR3 comprises 13 residues. V lost 5 bases and J lost 0, with 8 bases in between. This chain's CDR3 is CASSNRNSYEQYF. The CDR3 DNA sequence: TGTGCCAGCAGTAACAGAAACTCCTACGAGCAGTACTTC. Complete variable domain (other parts from reference TRBV2 and TRBJ2-7): EPEVTQTPSHQVTQMGQEVILRCVPISNHLYFYWYRQILGQKVEFLVSFYNNEISEKSEIFDDQFSVERPDGSNFTLKIRSTKLEDSAMYFCASSNRNSYEQYFGPGTRLTVT.

The chain employs TRBV4-1 and TRBJ1-6, with TRBD1 as a possible D gene (5 bases). Looked up from germline, CDR1 is MGHRA and CDR2 is YSYEKL. V lost 1 base to trimming and J lost 7 bases, with 14 bases between them. This CDR3 has 16 residues. CDR3 DNA: TGCGCCAGCAGCCAAGGGCCAGGGCAAGAGAATTCACCCCTCCACTTT. It specifies CASSQGPGQENSPLHF.

J is TRBJ2-7 and V is TRBV5-1; D not resolved. V was cut by 1 base and J by 0 bases, with 8 bases left in between. Germline V gene lookup returns CDR1 SGHRS and CDR2 YFSETQ. This CDR3 region has 14 residues. As DNA, the CDR3 is TGCGCCAGCAGCTTGCTGGCAGGCTCCTACGAGCAGTACTTC. Its protein is CASSLLAGSYEQYF.

This chain uses TRBV7-2 with TRBJ2-2; TRBD1 agrees at 8 bases. J gave up 7 bases and V 5 bases, and 9 bases lay outside the gene matches. The length of the CDR3 is 15 residues. Germline CDR1 reads SGHTA; CDR2 reads FQGNSA. The CDR3 coding sequence is TGTGCCAGCAGCCGTGGGACAGGAAGGGGCGGGGAGCTGTTTTTT. Residues: CASSRGTGRGGELFF.

The chain has TRBV5-6 and TRBJ2-2; 7 bases map to TRBD1. The CDR3 is 15 residues long. The germline CDR1 and CDR2 sequences are SGHDT and YYEEEE. V shed 3 bases and J 3 bases; nucleotides not matched to a gene: 5. The DNA of the CDR3 is TGTGCCAGCAGCTCCGACAGGGTGTACACCGGGGAGCTGTTTTTT. It is translated as CASSSDRVYTGELFF.

The chain recombines TRBV7-9 with TRBJ1-1, with TRBD1 identical over 9 bases. V lost 2 bases, J lost 4 bases, and 8 bases stayed unmatched. Germline V gene data show CDR1 as SEHNR and CDR2 as FQNEAQ (reference sequence). The CDR3 loop spans 16 amino acids. CDR3 region: CASSLIPQGASTEAFF. The CDR3, as DNA: TGTGCCAGCAGCTTAATCCCACAGGGGGCGAGCACTGAAGCTTTCTTT.

V usage is TRBV28 and J usage is TRBJ2-7; a possible D gene is TRBD1 (5 bases). V was clipped by 4 bases and J by 6 bases, with 19 bases between them. Germline CDR1 reads MDHEN; CDR2 reads SYDVKM. The CDR3 spans 15 residues. The CDR3 region has the DNA TGTGCCAGCAGTTCTCCCGCCGCAGGGTCCGGCGAGCAGTACTTC. It specifies CASSSPAAGSGEQYF.

This clone was recorded once. The V and J genes are TRBV5-1 and TRBJ2-2; D assignment may be TRBD1 or TRBD2 (6 bases each). V lost 3 bases to trimming and J lost 1 base, with 13 bases between them. CDR3 length: 16 residues. The germline V gene has CDR1 SGHRS and CDR2 YFSETQ. The CDR3 sequence: CASSWGAHLNTGELFF. The CDR3 region has the DNA TGCGCCAGCAGCTGGGGGGCGCACCTGAACACCGGGGAGCTGTTTTTT.

The chain is built from TRBV6-5 and TRBJ1-1, with D uncertain. This CDR3 contains 12 residues. CDR1 and CDR2 (germline): MNHEY, SVGAGI. Trimming pared 6 bases from V and 5 bases from J, leaving 10 bases between. CDR3 sequence: CASSRPRTEAFF. In DNA, the CDR3 is TGTGCCAGCAGCCGACCCAGAACTGAAGCTTTCTTT.

The genes are TRBV5-5 and TRBJ1-5; the D gene is possibly TRBD1 (5 bases). Germline V gene data show CDR1 as SGHKS and CDR2 as YYEKEE (reference sequence). Trimming removed 4 bases from V and 4 bases from J, with 18 bases in between. The CDR3 covers 16 residues. CDR3 region: CASSRQGTAGNQPQHF. The CDR3 region has the DNA TGTGCCAGCAGCCGCCAGGGCACAGCGGGGAATCAGCCCCAGCATTTT.

The chain employs TRBV6-5 and TRBJ2-7; 8 nucleotides match TRBD2. The CDR3 sequence is 15 residues long. Germline V CDR1 and CDR2: MNHEY, SVGAGI. V was pared by 6 bases and J by 0 bases, with 7 bases of the junction left unmatched. The CDR3 coding sequence is TGTGCCAGCAGCGCCGGGGGGGCCAGCTCCTACGAGCAGTACTTC. Translated: CASSAGGASSYEQYF.

The genes are TRBV5-4 and TRBJ1-1; TRBD1 matches at 8 bases. J lost 0 bases, V lost 5 bases, and 9 bases had no gene match. CDR1 and CDR2 from the germline V gene are SGHNT and YYREEE (reference sequence). The CDR3 extends over 16 amino acids. CDR3 coding DNA: TGTGCCAGCAGAGTTGACAGGGGTTCTATGAACACTGAAGCTTTCTTT. Translated: CASRVDRGSMNTEAFF.

This chain joins TRBV29-1 and TRBJ1-2, with D perhaps matching TRBD1 (5 bases). V lost 6 bases, J lost 8 bases, and 13 bases lay in between. The V gene's germline CDR1 is SQVTM and CDR2 ANQGSEA. This CDR3 spans 11 amino acids. DNA for the CDR3: TGCAGCGTAAGCAGGGCTGGCGGCTACACCTTC. Its translation: CSVSRAGGYTF.

J is TRBJ2-6 and V is TRBV7-2; no firm D call. The germline V gene has CDR1 SGHTA and CDR2 FQGNSA. The V gene lost 5 bases and the J gene lost 0 bases, with 8 bases spanning the gap. CDR3 length equals 15 residues. The CDR3 nucleotides read TGTGCCAGCAGCCCTCGCAGCTCTGGGGCCAACGTCCTGACTTTC. It specifies CASSPRSSGANVLTF. The variable domain in full, completed from reference TRBV7-2 and TRBJ2-6, reads GAGVSQSPSNKVTEKGKDVELRCDPISGHTALYWYRQSLGQGLEFLIYFQGNSAPDKSGLPSDRFSAERTGGSVSTLTIQRTQQEDSAVYLCASSPRSSGANVLTFGAGSRLTVL.

CDR3 sequence: CASSAPQGFQETQYF. The CDR3 DNA is TGCGCCAGCAGCGCCCCTCAGGGGTTTCAAGAGACCCAGTACTTC. The chain couples TRBV5-1 to TRBJ2-5, with D possibly matching TRBD1 (6 bases). From germline, CDR1 is SGHRS and CDR2 YFSETQ. The CDR3 runs 15 residues. The V and J ends lost 4 bases and 2 bases respectively, with 15 bases between them.

The genes are TRBV6-5 and TRBJ1-5; 8 bases fit TRBD1. Trimming removed 2 bases from V and 6 bases from J; junction bases left unmatched: 6. This CDR3 is built from 15 residues. Germline CDR1 is MNHEY and CDR2 is SVGAGI. The CDR3 region has the DNA TGTGCCAGCAGTTACACCCGGACAGGGAGTCAGCCCCAGCATTTT. Translating gives CASSYTRTGSQPQHF.

This clone came up once. This chain joins TRBV7-9 and TRBJ2-7; no definite D call. The CDR3 has 8 amino acids. The germline V and J ends were trimmed by 8 bases and 7 bases, with 3 bases remaining between them. Germline V gene lookup returns CDR1 SEHNR and CDR2 FQNEAQ (reference sequence). The CDR3 region has the DNA TGTGCCAGCTCTGAGCAGTACTTC. Translated: CASSEQYF. The variable domain in full, with the rest retrieved from reference TRBV7-9 and TRBJ2-7, is DTGVSQNPRHKITKRGQNVTFRCDPISEHNRLYWYRQTLGQGPEFLTYFQNEAQLEKSRLLSDRFSAERPKGSFSTLEIQRTEQGDSAMYLCASSEQYFGPGTRLTVT.

The J gene is TRBJ1-4, the V gene TRBV28, with TRBD1 matching over 10 bases. The germline V gene has CDR1 MDHEN and CDR2 SYDVKM. The J segment lost 0 bases and the V segment lost 6 bases, leaving 13 bases of the junction unmatched. CDR3 length: 19 amino acids. The CDR3 spells CASRQTLGQGGATNEKLFF. CDR3 DNA sequence: TGTGCCAGCAGGCAAACATTAGGACAGGGGGGCGCAACTAATGAAAAACTGTTTTTT.

J is TRBJ2-3 and V is TRBV7-2, with D perhaps given as TRBD1 or TRBD2 (5 bases each). The length of the CDR3 is 12 residues. Trimming pared 0 bases from V and 8 bases from J, leaving 6 bases between. CDR1 and CDR2 (germline): SGHTA, FQGNSA. CDR3 DNA: TGTGCCAGCAGCTTAGCTGGGGGTACGCAGTATTTT. Amino acid sequence: CASSLAGGTQYF.

The chain links TRBV6-5 to TRBJ1-1; D ambiguous. CDR1 is MNHEY, CDR2 SVGAGI, per germline. The CDR3 is 13 residues long. V was shortened by 2 bases and J by 6 bases, with 10 bases between the two germline ends. The CDR3 region has the DNA TGTGCCAGCAGTTACCGCGAACTCTCTGAAGCTTTCTTT. It is translated as CASSYRELSEAFF.

The rearrangement links TRBV10-3 to TRBJ1-4, with 9 bases aligning to TRBD1. V shed 6 bases and J 0 bases; nucleotides not matched to a gene: 2. Per germline, CDR1 ENHRY and CDR2 SYGVKD. The CDR3 extends over 15 amino acids. The CDR3 sequence: CAIRQGAATNEKLFF. The CDR3 DNA follows: TGTGCCATCAGACAGGGGGCGGCAACTAATGAAAAACTGTTTTTT.

V is TRBV2 and J is TRBJ2-6; a possible D gene is TRBD1 (6 bases). The CDR3 contains 15 residues. V lost 3 bases and J 2 bases, leaving 8 bases between the germline ends. Germline CDR1 SNHLY, CDR2 FYNNEI. CDR3 in DNA: TGTGCCAGCAGTGAGAACAGGGCTGGGGCCAACGTCCTGACTTTC. This gives the protein CASSENRAGANVLTF.

The rearrangement joins TRBV7-9 to TRBJ2-2; possibly TRBD2 for D (6 bases). The germline V and J ends were trimmed by 5 bases and 1 base, with 11 bases remaining between them. CDR1 is SEHNR, CDR2 FQNEAQ, per germline (reference sequence). The CDR3 covers 15 residues. This CDR3 reads CASSIWRENTGELFF. The CDR3 DNA reads as TGTGCCAGCAGCATATGGCGGGAGAACACCGGGGAGCTGTTTTTT. The variable domain in full, completed from reference TRBV7-9 and TRBJ2-2, reads DTGVSQNPRHKITKRGQNVTFRCDPISEHNRLYWYRQTLGQGPEFLTYFQNEAQLEKSRLLSDRFSAERPKGSFSTLEIQRTEQGDSAMYLCASSIWRENTGELFFGEGSRLTVL.

The chain is built from TRBV10-3 and TRBJ2-7, with D maybe TRBD2 (5 bases). V lost 2 bases and J lost 6, with 17 bases in between. CDR3 length: 15 residues. From germline, CDR1 is ENHRY and CDR2 SYGVKD. CDR3 bases: TGTGCCATCAGTGAGCCGACCTACAGAGGGCGCGAGCAGTACTTC. It specifies CAISEPTYRGREQYF.

The chain has TRBV5-1 and TRBJ1-2, with D unclear. V was pared by 0 bases and J by 3 bases, with 12 bases between. This CDR3 has 15 amino acids. The germline V gene encodes CDR1 SGHRS and CDR2 YFSETQ. CDR3 in amino acids: CASSLGPVSDYGYTF. Written as DNA, the CDR3 is TGCGCCAGCAGCTTGGGTCCCGTCAGCGACTATGGCTACACCTTC.

The V and J genes are TRBV4-3 and TRBJ2-3; 8 bases map to TRBD1. The germline CDR1 and CDR2 sequences are LGHNA and YSLEER. After removal of 1 base from V and 2 bases from J, the junction contained 5 bases not matched to a gene. There are 16 residues in the CDR3. CDR3 sequence: CASSQGRGLNTDTQYF. In nucleotides, the CDR3 is TGCGCCAGCAGCCAAGGCAGGGGGCTCAACACAGATACGCAGTATTTT.

This CDR3 reads CASSLEGGGYTF. The CDR3 nucleotides are TGTGCCAGCAGTTTAGAGGGGGGCGGCTACACCTTC. This chain joins TRBV28 and TRBJ1-2, with D possibly being TRBD1 (6 bases). Trimming took off 2 bases at V and 8 bases at J, with 9 bases between the two ends. Germline values: CDR1 MDHEN, CDR2 SYDVKM. This CDR3 is 12 amino acids long.

The chain joins TRBV30 to TRBJ2-3, with TRBD2 as a possible D gene (6 bases). Deletions cut 4 bases from V and 4 bases from J, with 21 bases between. Germline V gives CDR1 GTSNPN, CDR2 SVGIG (reference sequence). The CDR3 sequence is 16 residues long. The CDR3 sequence is CAWTTSSLGRADTQYF. As DNA, the CDR3 is TGTGCCTGGACAACTAGCTCTCTCGGTAGGGCAGATACGCAGTATTTT.